The clone carrying this T cell receptor (beta chain) was detected only a few times. Exclusion of patients followed from uncontrolled infection, other autoimmune disease, pregnancy or lactation. The entry originates in a study of T cells in Graves' hyperthyroidism and ophthalmopathy. Study as a whole: Staff took peripheral blood when the initial diagnosis was made, before any treatment began.

Template material for amplifying TCR beta CDR3 regions consisted of RNA transcripts. First-round RT-PCR targeting the TCR CDR3 was performed with the HTBI primer set. Via MiXCR, TCRdb re-called the multiplex PCR reads, giving one row per CDR3 protein. The sample records roughly 380,000 distinct CDR3 sequences, under 20% being singletons. This TCR was sampled from a woman younger than 30 with Graves' hyperthyroidism. Sequencing used blood.

The CDR3 loop reads CASSQEGLAGDSIQYF. In nucleotides, the CDR3 is TGCGCCAGCAGCCAAGAGGGCCTAGCGGGGGATTCCATTCAGTACTTC. This sequence joins TRBV4-1 and TRBJ2-4; 10 nucleotides agree with TRBD2. Unmatched junction bases numbered 8, after V lost 0 bases and J lost 9 bases. Per germline, CDR1 MGHRA and CDR2 YSYEKL. The CDR3 runs to 16 residues.